This entry describes one T cell receptor (beta chain). The CDR3 covers 15 residues. Trimming removed 6 bases from V and 3 bases from J; junction bases left unmatched: 9. Germline V gene sequence: CDR1 SNHLY, CDR2 FYNNEI. The sample is drawn from a study of CD8 T cells in Susac syndrome. Study overall: At the time their blood was drawn, patients with Susac syndrome were either therapy-naive, on corticosteroids (with some of them also receiving intravenous immunoglobulin), or on intravenous immunoglobulin alone.

An amount of RNA that ranged from about 0.45 to 1 ug was reverse transcribed with random hexamers. An immunoSEQ multiplex PCR amplified TCR beta CDR3 over 54 Vbeta and 13 Jbeta. From the immunoSEQ multiplex PCR reads, TCRdb called clonotypes with MiXCR, one entry per CDR3 protein. Altogether about 140,000 distinct CDR3 sequences are present, 95% being singletons, with the ten largest covering about 0.18%. Sequencing of TCR beta covered CD8+ and CD4+ T cells obtained from blood. TEMRA cells underwent FACS enrichment and CD8+ and CD4+ T cells underwent negative isolation. V usage is TRBV2 and J usage is TRBJ2-7; 9 bases are a match to TRBD1. Sequenced input: CD8+ T cells from PBMCs. The sequence was collected from a human donor with Susac syndrome. This chain's CDR3 is CASSHQGQGNYEQYF. CDR3 DNA: TGTGCCAGCAGCCACCAGGGACAGGGAAACTACGAGCAGTACTTC.